Presented here are 25 T cell receptor beta chains from one specimen sequenced in a study of T cell repertoires in cytomegalovirus infection. TCRdb recomputed calls from the reads with MiXCR, one row per CDR3 protein. This sample yields 300,000 to 400,000 distinct CDR3 sequences, of which more than 8% are seen a single time; 4.3% belongs to the top ten. The sequenced material came from PBMCs. Receptor source: a human donor in good health (CMV status not recorded). Some clones in this sample may be carry-over from other donors' samples.

This clonotype occurred many times. This chain links TRBV7-8 with TRBJ1-5; the D is unclear. Germline CDR1 and CDR2: SGHVS and FQNEAQ. CDR3 size: 14 residues. Deletions cut 5 bases from V and 7 bases from J, with 15 bases between. Here the CDR3 reads CASSPQEGKQPQHF. The CDR3 DNA sequence: TGTGCCAGCAGCCCTCAAGAGGGTAAACAGCCCCAGCATTTT.

The chain combines TRBV20-1 with TRBJ2-7; TRBD1 matches 8 bases. Trimming took 6 bases from V and 4 from J; bases not matched to a gene: 8. The CDR3 has 13 residues. Germline lookup yields CDR1 DFQATT and CDR2 SNEGSKA (reference sequence). The DNA of the CDR3 is TGCAGTGCACCAACAGGGGGGAGGTACGAGCAGTACTTC. Translated, it gives CSAPTGGRYEQYF.

The V gene is TRBV19, the J gene TRBJ1-1, with D maybe TRBD1 (6 bases). The germline V and J ends were trimmed by 6 bases and 11 bases, with 19 bases remaining between them. CDR3 length equals 13 residues. Germline V gene lookup returns CDR1 LNHDA and CDR2 SQIVND (reference sequence). DNA of the CDR3: TGTGCCAGTAGATTACAGGGTAGGTCGGACGCTTTCTTT. Translated: CASRLQGRSDAFF.

This clonotype appeared many times. The CDR3 bases are TGCAGCGCGACAAACTTTAGGGGTAACGAGCAGTACTTC. Encoded protein: CSATNFRGNEQYF. The chain carries TRBV29-1 and TRBJ2-7; D is possibly TRBD1 (5 bases). CDR1 and CDR2 from the germline V gene are SQVTM and ANQGSEA. The CDR3 is made up of 13 amino acids. The V gene lost 7 bases and the J gene lost 5 bases, with 18 bases spanning the gap.

As regards this clonotype: An end of the junction does not agree with germline; a read error may underlie this. The chain couples TRBV4-1 to TRBJ1-1; 10 bases line up with TRBD1. Per the germline V gene, CDR1 is MGHRA and CDR2 is YSYEKL. The CDR3 covers 14 residues. CDR3 in DNA: TGCGCCAGCAGCGAAGACAGGGGGCACACTGAAGCTTTCTTT. Protein product: CASSEDRGHTEAFF.

This clonotype was observed many times. The J gene is TRBJ2-3, the V gene TRBV7-2, with TRBD1 matching 7 bases. The CDR3 covers 21 residues. Germline V gives CDR1 SGHTA, CDR2 FQGNSA. Trimming cost V 1 base and J 0 bases; bases outside gene matches: 19. The CDR3 DNA reads TGTGCCAGCAGCTTAGTACCCTGGGACAGCCGATCACTTTCTAGCACAGATACGCAGTATTTT. Protein: CASSLVPWDSRSLSSTDTQYF.

This clonotype has a handful of counts. The chain joins TRBV4-3 to TRBJ2-2; D is unresolved. The CDR3 has 15 residues. The V end lost 4 bases, the J end lost 4 bases, and 13 bases lay between the germline ends. The germline gives CDR1 LGHNA, CDR2 YSLEER. The CDR3 loop is CASSRGDKATGELFF. CDR3 in DNA: TGCGCCAGCAGCCGTGGCGACAAGGCCACCGGGGAGCTGTTTTTT.

At least ten counts were recorded for this clonotype. The rearrangement links TRBV11-1 to TRBJ2-1, with 16 nucleotides matching TRBD2. The germline gives CDR1 SGHAT, CDR2 FQDESV (reference sequence). This CDR3 spans 17 amino acids. The J segment lost 8 bases and the V segment lost 5 bases, leaving 9 bases of the junction unmatched. CDR3 in DNA: TGTGCCAGCAGCACACGGGGACTAGCGGGGGGGCCGGATGAGCAGTTCTTC. Its translation is CASSTRGLAGGPDEQFF.

A note on this clonotype: It may be a read error: a sequence one base away is much more abundant. V usage is TRBV12-3 or TRBV12-4 and J usage is TRBJ2-1, with D possibly TRBD1 on 5 matching bases. CDR3 length: 15 amino acids. The CDR3 loop reads CASSPKDGRVNERFF. The CDR3 coding sequence is TGTGCCAGCAGCCCAAAAGACGGCAGGGTGAATGAGCGGTTCTTC.

This clonotype was recorded many times. V is TRBV25-1 and J is TRBJ1-5; D gene unclear. Germline V gives CDR1 MGHDK, CDR2 SYGVNS. CDR3 length: 16 residues. The V end was cut by 0 bases, the J end by 8 bases, with 17 bases between. Here the CDR3 reads CASSEYDYEGVKPQHF. CDR3 sequence (DNA): TGTGCCAGCAGTGAATATGATTATGAGGGTGTGAAGCCCCAGCATTTT. Filled out from reference TRBV25-1 and TRBJ1-5, the complete variable domain reads EADIYQTPRYLVIGTGKKITLECSQTMGHDKMYWYQQDPGMELHLIHYSYGVNSTEKGDLSSESTVSRIRTEHFPLTLESARPSHTSQYLCASSEYDYEGVKPQHFGDGTRLSIL.

The CDR3 loop is CASSQDFRNPMVTNEKLFF. The CDR3 nucleotides are TGCGCCAGCAGCCAAGATTTCCGGAACCCGATGGTGACTAATGAAAAACTGTTTTTT. The genes are TRBV4-3 and TRBJ1-4; D unresolved. Germline V gene data show CDR1 as LGHNA and CDR2 as YSLEER. CDR3 length equals 19 residues. Trimming pared 0 bases from V and 2 bases from J, leaving 19 bases between.

This clonotype was seen a handful of times. CDR3 in amino acids: CASRSPHTEAFF. The DNA for the CDR3 is TGTGCCAGCAGGTCCCCCCACACTGAAGCTTTCTTT. The V gene is TRBV27, the J gene TRBJ1-1; unclear D gene. This CDR3 is built from 12 residues. Between the trimmed V and J ends, which lost 6 bases and 3 bases, there was a span of 8 bases. In germline, CDR1 is MNHEY, CDR2 SMNVEV (reference sequence).

For this clonotype: This may arise from a read error, as a much more abundant clone is one base away. J is TRBJ2-7 and V is TRBV7-6, with 7 bases that match TRBD2. The germline gives CDR1 SGHVS, CDR2 FNYEAQ. The CDR3 has 14 amino acids. The CDR3 is CANSLTSGVNEQYF. CDR3 DNA sequence: TGTGCCAACAGCCTTACAAGCGGGGTAAATGAGCAGTACTTC.

This chain links TRBV7-9 with TRBJ2-5, with D hard to call. V was trimmed by 6 bases and J by 5 bases, leaving 10 bases between them. Germline lookup yields CDR1 SEHNR and CDR2 FQNEAQ (reference sequence). CDR3 length: 12 amino acids. The CDR3, as DNA: TGTGCCAGCAGGAACACTGTGGAGACCCAGTACTTC. This codes for CASRNTVETQYF.

This clonotype was recorded a few times. The chain links TRBV6-2 or TRBV6-3 to TRBJ2-1; 8 nucleotides match TRBD2. Germline-derived CDR1 and CDR2 are MNHEY and SVGEGT. This CDR3 region has 14 residues. The V segment lost 6 bases and the J segment 9 bases; nucleotides outside the gene matches: 10. CDR3: CASSRGVAGREQFF. The DNA for the CDR3 is TGTGCCAGCAGCCGGGGGGTAGCGGGGCGTGAGCAGTTCTTC.

The chain is built from TRBV6-1 and TRBJ2-3, with a weak D call TRBD1 (6 bases). Germline V gives CDR1 MNHNS, CDR2 SASEGT. This CDR3 spans 12 amino acids. The germline V and J ends were trimmed by 9 bases and 3 bases, with 10 bases remaining between them. CDR3 sequence (DNA): TGTGCCAGTAACAGGGTTACAGATACGCAGTATTTT. Translation gives CASNRVTDTQYF.

At least ten counts were recorded for this clonotype. The chain employs TRBV7-2 and TRBJ2-1; D is possibly TRBD2 (6 bases). Germline V CDR1 and CDR2: SGHTA, FQGNSA. The CDR3 consists of 13 residues. V lost 3 bases and J 10 bases, leaving 13 bases between the germline ends. CDR3 nucleotide sequence: TGTGCCAGCAGCTTGGGGGTGAGCGGGGAGCAGTTCTTC. As protein: CASSLGVSGEQFF. The full variable domain, with the rest looked up from reference TRBV7-2 and TRBJ2-1, is GAGVSQSPSNKVTEKGKDVELRCDPISGHTALYWYRQSLGQGLEFLIYFQGNSAPDKSGLPSDRFSAERTGGSVSTLTIQRTQQEDSAVYLCASSLGVSGEQFFGPGTRLTVL.

At least ten counts were recorded for this clonotype. J is TRBJ2-7 and V is TRBV20-1; 8 bases are shared with TRBD1. The junction had 7 bases not matched to a gene; V was cut back by 1 base and J by 5 bases. From germline, CDR1 is DFQATT and CDR2 SNEGSKA (reference sequence). This CDR3 has 14 residues. The CDR3 reads CSARGGRGLNEQYF. The CDR3 nucleotides are TGCAGTGCTAGAGGGGGCAGGGGGCTAAACGAGCAGTACTTC.

This clonotype occurred a few times. The CDR3 nucleotides are TGTGCCAGCAGCTTAGAATCAGCGGGGGTTTACGAGCAGTACTTC. It translates to CASSLESAGVYEQYF. The V and J genes are TRBV7-2 and TRBJ2-7; 8 positions match TRBD2. Trimming took 1 base from V and 4 from J; bases not matched to a gene: 6. The CDR3 spans 15 residues. The germline V gene encodes CDR1 SGHTA and CDR2 FQGNSA.

V gene TRBV7-2 combines with J gene TRBJ2-3, with 12 bases identical to TRBD2. Germline V lookup: CDR1 SGHTA, CDR2 FQGNSA. The V and J ends lost 5 bases and 0 bases, in that order; junction bases with no gene match: 9. CDR3 length: 18 residues. The CDR3 nucleotides are TGTGCCAGCAGCCCACGGGTAACTAGCGGGGGGAGCACAGATACGCAGTATTTT. Protein: CASSPRVTSGGSTDTQYF. The variable domain in full, with the rest retrieved from reference TRBV7-2 and TRBJ2-3, is GAGVSQSPSNKVTEKGKDVELRCDPISGHTALYWYRQSLGQGLEFLIYFQGNSAPDKSGLPSDRFSAERTGGSVSTLTIQRTQQEDSAVYLCASSPRVTSGGSTDTQYFGPGTRLTVL.

This clonotype was observed a handful of times. This sequence joins TRBV27 and TRBJ2-3, with a tentative D call TRBD1 (6 bases). The germline CDR1 and CDR2 sequences are MNHEY and SMNVEV (reference sequence). CDR3 size: 16 residues. The V end lost 1 base, the J end lost 1 base, and 12 bases lay between the germline ends. CDR3 loop: CASSLLSGHRTDTQYF. The CDR3 DNA follows: TGTGCCAGCAGTTTATTATCGGGACATCGCACAGATACGCAGTATTTT.

This clonotype came up many times. This chain joins TRBV28 and TRBJ2-7; 9 positions match TRBD1. CDR1 and CDR2 (germline): MDHEN, SYDVKM. J lost 0 bases, V lost 6 bases, and 6 bases had no gene match. CDR3 length: 15 amino acids. The CDR3 here is CASRSTGGSSYEQYF. The CDR3 nucleotides are TGTGCCAGCAGATCGACAGGGGGAAGCTCCTACGAGCAGTACTTC.

This clonotype showed up many times. The chain employs TRBV7-2 and TRBJ2-7, with a weak D call TRBD2 (5 bases). The CDR3 consists of 15 residues. CDR1 SGHTA and CDR2 FQGNSA come from the germline V gene. With 5 bases removed from V and 3 bases from J, the gap between germline ends came to 17 bases. CDR3 in amino acids: CASSPNNGGNYEQYF. The CDR3 region has the DNA TGTGCCAGCAGCCCCAACAACGGAGGAAACTACGAGCAGTACTTC.

The rearrangement links TRBV5-1 to TRBJ2-1; no definite D call. The CDR3 sequence is 16 residues long. The germline V gene encodes CDR1 SGHRS and CDR2 YFSETQ. Between the trimmed V and J ends, which lost 1 base and 1 base, there was a span of 12 bases. The CDR3 spells CASSLRTMASYNEQFF. CDR3 in DNA: TGCGCCAGCAGCTTGCGTACGATGGCGTCCTACAATGAGCAGTTCTTC. Together with reference TRBV5-1 and TRBJ2-1, the CDR3 gives the full variable domain: KAGVTQTPRYLIKTRGQQVTLSCSPISGHRSVSWYQQTPGQGLQFLFEYFSETQRNKGNFPGRFSGRQFSNSRSEMNVSTLELGDSALYLCASSLRTMASYNEQFFGPGTRLTVL.

This clonotype was detected many times. The chain couples TRBV7-2 to TRBJ2-2; 9 nucleotides match TRBD2. CDR3 length: 17 amino acids. Germline CDR1 is SGHTA and CDR2 is FQGNSA. After removal of 2 bases from V and 4 bases from J, the junction contained 8 bases not matched to a gene. The CDR3: CASSLTGGGAATGELFF. CDR3 nucleotide sequence: TGTGCCAGCAGCTTAACAGGCGGGGGGGCGGCCACCGGGGAGCTGTTTTTT.